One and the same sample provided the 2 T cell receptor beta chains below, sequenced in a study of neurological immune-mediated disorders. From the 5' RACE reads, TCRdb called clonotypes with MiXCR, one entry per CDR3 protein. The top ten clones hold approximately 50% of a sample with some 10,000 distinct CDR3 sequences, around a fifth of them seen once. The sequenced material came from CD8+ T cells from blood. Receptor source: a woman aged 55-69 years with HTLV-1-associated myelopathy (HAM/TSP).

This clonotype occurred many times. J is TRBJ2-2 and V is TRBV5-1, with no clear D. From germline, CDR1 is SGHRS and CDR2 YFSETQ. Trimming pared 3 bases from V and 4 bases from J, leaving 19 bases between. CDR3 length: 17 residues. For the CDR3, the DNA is TGCGCCAGCAGCTACTCCGGACGGTACCGTGGCACCGGGGAGCTGTTTTTT. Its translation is CASSYSGRYRGTGELFF. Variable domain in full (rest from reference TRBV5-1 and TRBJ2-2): KAGVTQTPRYLIKTRGQQVTLSCSPISGHRSVSWYQQTPGQGLQFLFEYFSETQRNKGNFPGRFSGRQFSNSRSEMNVSTLELGDSALYLCASSYSGRYRGTGELFFGEGSRLTVL.

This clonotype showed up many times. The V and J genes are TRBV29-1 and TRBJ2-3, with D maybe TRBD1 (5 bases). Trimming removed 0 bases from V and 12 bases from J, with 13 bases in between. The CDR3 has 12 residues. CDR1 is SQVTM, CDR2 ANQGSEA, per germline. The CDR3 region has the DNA TGCAGCGTTGAAGAAGAAGGGGCGATACAGTATTTT. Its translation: CSVEEEGAIQYF.